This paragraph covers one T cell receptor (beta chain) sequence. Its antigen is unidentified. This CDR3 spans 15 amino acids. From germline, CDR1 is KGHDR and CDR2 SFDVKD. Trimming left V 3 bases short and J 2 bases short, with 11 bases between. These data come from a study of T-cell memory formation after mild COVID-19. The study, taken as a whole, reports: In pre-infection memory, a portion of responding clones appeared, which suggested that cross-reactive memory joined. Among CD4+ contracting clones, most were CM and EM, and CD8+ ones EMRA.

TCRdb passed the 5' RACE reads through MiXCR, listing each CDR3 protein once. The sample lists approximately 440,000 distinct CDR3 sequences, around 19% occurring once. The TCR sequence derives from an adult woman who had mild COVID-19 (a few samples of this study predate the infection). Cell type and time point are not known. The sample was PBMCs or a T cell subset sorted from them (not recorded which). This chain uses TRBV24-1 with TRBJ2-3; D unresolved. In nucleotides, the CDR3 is TGTGCCACCAGTGATGGTAGCAGTTTCACAGATACGCAGTATTTT. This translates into CATSDGSSFTDTQYF.